This T cell receptor beta chain derives from a study of cytomegalovirus exposure and HLA in healthy donors. On this clone: Its antigen is still unknown.

Germline V gene data show CDR1 as SGHTA and CDR2 as FQGNSA. Trimming left V 1 base short and J 6 bases short, with 10 bases between. This CDR3 is built from 15 residues. Use of 60 Vbeta and 13 Jbeta primers characterized the PCR. The method was immunoSEQ multiplex PCR; TCRdb's version includes in-frame clones alone and lacks a portion of them. The sample has some 150,000 clones, more than 60% seen once; the top ten hold approximately 3.2%. Study observations and caveats: Some highly shared sequence variants likely arose as a pipeline artifact. The availability of immune exposure information extended only to CMV serostatus.

This chain uses TRBV7-2 with TRBJ1-6; D gene ambiguous. The receptor was derived from a man aged 40-55 years in good health and CMV-seronegative. Input material: PBMCs. The CDR3 DNA reads TGTGCCAGCAGCTTAGGGCTCATTCTTAATTCACCCCTCCACTTT. Translating gives CASSLGLILNSPLHF.